The 17 T cell receptor beta chains reported below all come from one sample, sequenced in a study of T cells expressing NK-cell markers. From the 5' RACE reads, TCRdb lists one entry per CDR3 protein and no DNA. This sample's clone table lists almost 450,000 distinct CDR3 sequences. The specimen was blood T cells: a sorted CD56 or NKG2C T cell subset, CD4+ or CD8+ T cells, or bulk PBMC T cells (not recorded which). The receptors were sampled from a woman aged 18 to 75 in good health.

The chain joins TRBV5-4 to TRBJ1-6; lacking DNA, the TRBD1 call made by TCRdb goes unchecked. Per germline, CDR1 SGHNT and CDR2 YYREEE (reference sequence). The CDR3 loop spans 15 amino acids. The CDR3 region is CASRTGQPRDSPLHF.

The chain couples TRBV7-6 to TRBJ2-7. Germline V lookup: CDR1 SGHVS, CDR2 FNYEAQ. The CDR3 sequence is 14 residues long. This CDR3 reads CASSFDKGPDEQYF.

The chain's CDR3 is CASSRTSGRENEQFF. V is TRBV19 and J is TRBJ2-1; the TRBD2 assignment by TCRdb is unverifiable without DNA. Germline CDR1 LNHDA, CDR2 SQIVND (reference sequence). The CDR3 is 15 residues long.

The chain has TRBV4-3 and TRBJ1-2; with no DNA, the TCRdb D assignment of TRBD1 cannot be verified. Germline V gene data show CDR1 as LGHNA and CDR2 as YSLEER. CDR3 size: 15 residues. CDR3: CASSQDLGQGAGYTF.

The chain has TRBV28 and TRBJ2-7; checking the TCRdb D call of TRBD2 is not possible without DNA. The CDR3 length is 14 residues. Germline V gene lookup returns CDR1 MDHEN and CDR2 SYDVKM. CDR3 in amino acids: CASSFLAGTYEQYF.

The V gene is TRBV4-3, the J gene TRBJ1-4. Germline lookup yields CDR1 LGHNA and CDR2 YSLEER. The CDR3 consists of 15 residues. The CDR3 spells CASSHRWSTNKKLFF.

This sequence joins TRBV18 and TRBJ2-7. The CDR3 sequence is 14 residues long. Germline CDR1 reads KGHSH; CDR2 reads LQKENI. CDR3 residues: CASSPSGSDYEQYF.

The chain combines TRBV5-5 with TRBJ2-5; TCRdb's assignment of TRBD1 cannot be checked, as there is no DNA. Germline V gene sequence: CDR1 SGHKS, CDR2 YYEKEE (reference sequence). There are 16 residues in the CDR3. The chain's CDR3 is CASTPVLQGFGETQYF.

The chain employs TRBV27 and TRBJ2-7. Germline V gene sequence: CDR1 MNHEY, CDR2 SMNVEV (reference sequence). This CDR3 is built from 15 residues. The CDR3 sequence is CASSLMVGGPHEQYF.

The chain links TRBV30 to TRBJ2-1; TCRdb gives TRBD1 as the D gene, but with no DNA this cannot be confirmed. This CDR3 contains 14 residues. CDR1 and CDR2 (germline): GTSNPN, SVGIG (reference sequence). The CDR3 loop is CAWSGQGAFSEQFF.

The chain carries TRBV5-1 and TRBJ2-3; the TCRdb D gene call, TRBD1, has no DNA to confirm it. The germline gives CDR1 SGHRS, CDR2 YFSETQ. This CDR3 region has 14 residues. The CDR3: CASRGTASTDTQYF.

This rearrangement joins TRBV9 to TRBJ2-5; the D call of TRBD2 rests on TCRdb alone, since no DNA is present to check it. Germline values: CDR1 SGDLS, CDR2 YYNGEE. This CDR3 is 13 amino acids long. CDR3 in amino acids: CASSVTSEETQYF.

This sequence joins TRBV3-1 and TRBJ2-7; without DNA, the TCRdb call of TRBD1 cannot be checked. The CDR3 contains 15 residues. From germline, CDR1 is LGHDT and CDR2 YNNKEL (reference sequence). The CDR3 sequence is CASSQALGATGKQYF.

The genes are TRBV19 and TRBJ2-2; TCRdb returns TRBD2, unconfirmable since there is no DNA. This CDR3 has 17 amino acids. In germline, CDR1 is LNHDA, CDR2 SQIVND (reference sequence). The CDR3 loop reads CASSTLRASENTGELFF.

V is TRBV20-1 and J is TRBJ2-2; TCRdb's D call of TRBD1 is untestable without DNA. The CDR3 is 12 residues long. Looked up from germline, CDR1 is DFQATT and CDR2 is SNEGSKA (reference sequence). The CDR3 reads CSASGNPGELFF.

This chain uses TRBV4-3 with TRBJ1-6. This CDR3 has 15 residues. Germline lookup yields CDR1 LGHNA and CDR2 YSLEER. CDR3 sequence: CASSPGISYNSPLHF.

This sequence joins TRBV25-1 and TRBJ2-3; TCRdb selects TRBD1, and the lack of DNA leaves this call unchecked. Germline values: CDR1 MGHDK, CDR2 SYGVNS. This CDR3 spans 17 amino acids. The chain's CDR3 is CASSEFRQTSPPDTQYF.